This T cell receptor (beta chain) stems from a study of blood T cell repertoires in COVID-19. The overall study: Researchers got acute and convalescent COVID-19 samples from the United States, Italy and Spain. PBMCs, B-cell-depleted T cells, or T cells provided the cDNA or gDNA that made up the material.

As handled by the study authors: The authors estimated nucleated cell counts from reference gene primer amplification. Libraries were prepared by immunoSEQ multiplex PCR; TCRdb keeps only in-frame clonotypes and omits some of them. V and J calls plus clone size are reproduced from that table; the DNA served to infer D and trimming. In the table there are roughly 56,000 clones, about 91% of which are singletons. V shed 3 bases, J shed 1 base, and the junction held 1 base outside the gene matches. The germline gives CDR1 MRHNA, CDR2 SNTAGT. The CDR3 length is 16 residues. The receptor comes from a man in his fifties or sixties with active COVID-19. The chain is built from TRBV6-4 and TRBJ2-3, with 13 bases identical to TRBD2. Sequencing used peripheral blood. As DNA, the CDR3 is TGTGCCAGCAGTGATGGGACTAGCGGGGGCACAGATACGCAGTATTTT. Its translation is CASSDGTSGGTDTQYF.